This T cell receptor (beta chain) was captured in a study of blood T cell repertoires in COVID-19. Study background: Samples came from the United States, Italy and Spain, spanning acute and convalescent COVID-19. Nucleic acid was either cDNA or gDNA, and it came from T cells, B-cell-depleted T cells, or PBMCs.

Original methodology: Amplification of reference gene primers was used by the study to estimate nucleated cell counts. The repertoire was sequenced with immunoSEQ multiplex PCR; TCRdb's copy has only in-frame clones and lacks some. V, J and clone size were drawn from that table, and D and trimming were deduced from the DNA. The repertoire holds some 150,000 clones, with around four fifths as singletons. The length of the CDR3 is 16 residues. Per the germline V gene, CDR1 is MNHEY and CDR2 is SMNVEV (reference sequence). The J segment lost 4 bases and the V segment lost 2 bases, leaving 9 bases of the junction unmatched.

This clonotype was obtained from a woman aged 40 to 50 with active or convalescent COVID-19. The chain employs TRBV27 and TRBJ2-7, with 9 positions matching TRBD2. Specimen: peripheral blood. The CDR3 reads CASSLRVAGDQYEQYF. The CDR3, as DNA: TGTGCCAGCAGTTTACGGGTAGCGGGAGACCAATACGAGCAGTACTTC.